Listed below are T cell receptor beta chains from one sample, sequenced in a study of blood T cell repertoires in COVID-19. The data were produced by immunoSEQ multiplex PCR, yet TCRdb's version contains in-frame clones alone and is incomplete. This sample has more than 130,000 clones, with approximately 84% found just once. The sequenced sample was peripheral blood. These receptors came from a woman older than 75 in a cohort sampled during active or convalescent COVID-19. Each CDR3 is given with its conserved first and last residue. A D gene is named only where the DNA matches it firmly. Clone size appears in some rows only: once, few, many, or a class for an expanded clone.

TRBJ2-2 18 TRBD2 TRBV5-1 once CASSRGLAGGQNTGELFF TGCGCCAGCAGCCGGGGACTAGCGGGGGGGCAGAACACCGGGGAGCTGTTTTTT
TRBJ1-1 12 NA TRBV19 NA CASSIVGGEAFF TGTGCCAGTAGTATCGTCGGGGGTGAAGCTTTCTTT
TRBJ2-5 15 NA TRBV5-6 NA CASSPRVMAGETQYF TGTGCCAGCAGCCCCCGGGTTATGGCGGGGGAGACCCAGTACTTC
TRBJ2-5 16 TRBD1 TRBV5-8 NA CASSRGTGKLQETQYF TGTGCCAGCAGCCGGGGGACAGGGAAACTCCAAGAGACCCAGTACTTC
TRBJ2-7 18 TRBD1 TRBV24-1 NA CATSDPGTGVVRSYEQYF TGTGCCACCAGTGATCCCGGGACAGGGGTTGTTCGGTCCTACGAGCAGTACTTC
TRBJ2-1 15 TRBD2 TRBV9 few CASSPQPSGGYEQFF TGTGCCAGCAGCCCCCAGCCTAGCGGGGGCTATGAGCAGTTCTTC
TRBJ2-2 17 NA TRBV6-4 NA CASSVIGSGSNTGELFF TGTGCCAGCAGTGTAATCGGCTCAGGGTCTAACACCGGGGAGCTGTTTTTT
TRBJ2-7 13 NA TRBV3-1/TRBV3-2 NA CASSPGVGFEQYF TGTGCCAGCAGCCCCGGGGTAGGGTTCGAGCAGTACTTC
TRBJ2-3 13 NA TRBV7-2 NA CASSLVHTDTQYF TGTGCCAGCAGCTTAGTACACACAGATACGCAGTATTTT
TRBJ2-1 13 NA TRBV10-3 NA CAISEGTYNEQFF TGTGCCATCAGTGAGGGGACTTACAATGAGCAGTTCTTC
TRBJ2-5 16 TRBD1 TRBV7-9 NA CASSLFRTGDRETQYF TGTGCCAGCAGCTTATTTAGGACAGGGGATCGGGAGACCCAGTACTTC
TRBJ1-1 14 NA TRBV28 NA CASSFPVGGTEAFF TGTGCCAGCAGTTTTCCCGTGGGAGGCACTGAAGCTTTCTTT
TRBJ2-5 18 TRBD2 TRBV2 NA CASSRGLAGGPGRETQYF TGTGCCAGCAGCCGGGGACTAGCGGGGGGCCCGGGTAGAGAGACCCAGTACTTC
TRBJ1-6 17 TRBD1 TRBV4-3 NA CASSQDVGGTGESPLHF TGCGCCAGCAGCCAAGATGTGGGCGGGACAGGGGAATCACCCCTCCACTTT
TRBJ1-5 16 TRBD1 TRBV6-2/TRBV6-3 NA CASSTTGVLSNQPQHF TGTGCCAGCAGTACGACAGGGGTCTTGAGCAATCAGCCCCAGCATTTT
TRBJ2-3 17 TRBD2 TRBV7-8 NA CASSPRLAGEGIHTQYF TGTGCCAGCAGCCCGAGACTAGCGGGGGAGGGAATACATACGCAGTATTTT
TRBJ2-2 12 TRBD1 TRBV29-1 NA CSVSDRAGELFF TGCAGCGTTTCGGACAGGGCGGGGGAGCTGTTTTTT
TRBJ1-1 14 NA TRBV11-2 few CASSLQGTNTEAFF TGTGCCAGCAGCTTACAGGGAACGAACACTGAAGCTTTCTTT
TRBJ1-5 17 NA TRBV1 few CTSSQDRRGGRNQPQHF TGCACCAGCAGCCAAGATCGTCGGGGAGGTCGCAATCAGCCCCAGCATTTT
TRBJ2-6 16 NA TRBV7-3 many CASSLTGPPGANVLTF TGTGCCAGCAGCTTAACGGGGCCTCCTGGGGCCAACGTCCTGACTTTC
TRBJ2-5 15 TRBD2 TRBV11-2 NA CASSLALAGSPVLDF TGTGCCAGCAGCTTAGCACTAGCGGGCTCGCCGGTATTGGACTTC
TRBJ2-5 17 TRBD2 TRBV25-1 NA CASSDLLVSGGDETQYF TGTGCCAGCAGTGATCTTCTGGTTAGTGGGGGGGACGAGACCCAGTACTTC
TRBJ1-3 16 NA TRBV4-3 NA CASSQEQARPGNTIYF TGCGCCAGCAGCCAAGAGCAGGCAAGGCCAGGAAACACCATATATTTT
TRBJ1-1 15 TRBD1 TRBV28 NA CASTPSRGPGTEAFF TGTGCCAGCACCCCCAGCAGGGGGCCGGGGACTGAAGCTTTCTTT
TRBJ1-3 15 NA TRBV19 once CASSLSAVSGNTIYF TGTGCCAGTAGTCTGAGTGCGGTCTCTGGAAACACCATATATTTT
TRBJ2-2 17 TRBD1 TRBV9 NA CASSVPGTGDSTGELFF TGTGCCAGCAGCGTTCCCGGGACAGGGGACAGCACCGGGGAGCTGTTTTTT
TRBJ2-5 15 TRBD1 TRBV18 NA CASLRTGSSSETQYF TGTGCCAGCCTCCGGACAGGAAGTTCCTCAGAGACCCAGTACTTC
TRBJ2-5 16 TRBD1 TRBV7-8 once CASSQYRDRGGETQYF TGTGCCAGCAGCCAGTACCGGGACAGGGGAGGAGAGACCCAGTACTTC
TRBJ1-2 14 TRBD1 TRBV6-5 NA CASRAPGTGGDYTF TGTGCCAGCAGGGCACCCGGGACAGGGGGCGACTACACCTTC
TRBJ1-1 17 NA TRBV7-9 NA CASGSKYGRGSDTEAFF TGTGCCAGCGGATCTAAATACGGGAGGGGGAGTGACACTGAAGCTTTCTTT
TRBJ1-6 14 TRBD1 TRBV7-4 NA CASRPGQGASPLHF TGTGCCAGCAGACCGGGACAGGGGGCTTCACCCCTCCACTTT
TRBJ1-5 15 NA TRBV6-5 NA CASSYTQGHNQPQHF TGTGCCAGCAGTTACACTCAGGGGCACAATCAGCCCCAGCATTTT
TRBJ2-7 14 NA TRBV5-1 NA CASSGDLGGYEQYF TGCGCCAGCAGCGGGGACCTAGGGGGCTACGAGCAGTACTTC
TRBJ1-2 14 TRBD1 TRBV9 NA CASSVEGGDYGYTF TGTGCCAGCAGCGTAGAAGGGGGCGACTATGGCTACACCTTC
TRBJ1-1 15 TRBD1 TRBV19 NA CATLRGGQLRTEAFF TGTGCCACCCTACGGGGGGGACAGCTGCGCACTGAAGCTTTCTTT
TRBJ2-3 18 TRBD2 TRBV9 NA CASSKGLAGGANTDTQYF TGTGCCAGCAGCAAGGGACTAGCGGGGGGGGCGAACACAGATACGCAGTATTTT
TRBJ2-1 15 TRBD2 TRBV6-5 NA CASSYGTSLDNEQFF TGTGCCAGCAGTTACGGGACTAGCCTCGACAATGAGCAGTTCTTC
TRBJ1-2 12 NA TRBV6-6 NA CASSYSSGGYTF TGTGCCAGCAGTTACTCGTCAGGCGGCTACACCTTC
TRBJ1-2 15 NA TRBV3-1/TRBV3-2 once CASSQIFRGTYGYTF TGTGCCAGCAGCCAAATCTTTAGGGGTACCTATGGCTACACCTTC
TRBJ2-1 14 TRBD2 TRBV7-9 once CASSPGLVSNEQFF TGTGCCAGCAGCCCGGGACTAGTCAGCAATGAGCAGTTCTTC
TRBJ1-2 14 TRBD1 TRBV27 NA CASSLNRGQGGYTF TGTGCCAGCAGTCTTAACAGGGGGCAGGGTGGCTACACCTTC
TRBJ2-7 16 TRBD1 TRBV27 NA CASSWALQGAAYEQYF TGTGCCAGCAGCTGGGCCTTACAGGGGGCGGCCTACGAGCAGTACTTC
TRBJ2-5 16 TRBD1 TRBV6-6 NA CASSSYGTGHQETQYF TGTGCCAGCAGCTCGTACGGGACAGGACACCAAGAGACCCAGTACTTC
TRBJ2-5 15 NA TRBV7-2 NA CASSFAQGWGGTQYF TGTGCCAGCAGCTTTGCACAGGGCTGGGGGGGGACCCAGTACTTC
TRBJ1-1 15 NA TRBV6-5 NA CASSPSLQGSTEAFF TGTGCCAGCAGCCCGTCATTACAGGGTTCGACTGAAGCTTTCTTT
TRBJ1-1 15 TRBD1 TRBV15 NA CATSTGTGLNTEAFF TGTGCCACCAGCACCGGGACAGGTTTGAACACTGAAGCTTTCTTT
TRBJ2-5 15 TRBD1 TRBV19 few CASSTGQGATETQYF TGTGCCAGTAGTACGGGACAGGGGGCGACGGAGACCCAGTACTTC
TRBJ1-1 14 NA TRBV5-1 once CASSLVPDYTEAFF TGCGCCAGCAGCTTGGTTCCAGACTACACTGAAGCTTTCTTT
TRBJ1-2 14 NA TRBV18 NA CASSPGATGFGYTF TGTGCCAGCTCACCGGGGGCCACAGGTTTCGGCTACACCTTC
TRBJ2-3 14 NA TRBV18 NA CASSPDRFTDTQYF TGTGCCAGCTCACCCGACAGATTTACAGATACGCAGTATTTT
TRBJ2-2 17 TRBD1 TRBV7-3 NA CASSRGRGTGGTGELFF TGTGCCAGCAGCCGAGGACGAGGGACAGGGGGTACCGGGGAGCTGTTTTTT
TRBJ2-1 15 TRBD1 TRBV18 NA CASSKVAGGYNEQFF TGTGCCAGCTCAAAAGTAGCAGGGGGCTACAATGAGCAGTTCTTC
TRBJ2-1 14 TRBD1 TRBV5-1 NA CASSGPGTGDEQFF TGCGCCAGCAGCGGACCCGGGACAGGGGATGAGCAGTTCTTC
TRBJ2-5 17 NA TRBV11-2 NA CASSLDQQLTDRETQYF TGTGCCAGCAGCTTAGATCAACAATTGACAGATCGAGAGACCCAGTACTTC
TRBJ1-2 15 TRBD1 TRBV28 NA CASSGTVYYADGYTF TGTGCCAGCTCCGGGACAGTCTATTATGCGGATGGCTACACCTTC
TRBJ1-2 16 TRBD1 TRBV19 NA CASAMGQGIFNYGYTF TGTGCCAGTGCTATGGGACAGGGGATTTTTAACTATGGCTACACCTTC
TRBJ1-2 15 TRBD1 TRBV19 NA CASSIKQGAMYGYTF TGTGCCAGTAGTATCAAACAGGGGGCTATGTATGGCTACACCTTC